Listed here are 13 T cell receptor beta chains from one sample, sequenced in a study of spatial heterogeneity in lung cancer. Their specific antigens are unknown. Stated time point: sample taken at primary tumor resection. TCRdb independently ran MiXCR on the 5' RACE reads; one entry per CDR3 protein. The table lists around 2,800 distinct CDR3 sequences, 9.5% to 14% of them singletons. Study conclusions and caveats: For expanded intratumoral alpha and beta TCRs, counts tracked tumor mutation counts.

This sample comprised lung tumor tissue, obtained at surgery. The source is a male donor with early-stage non-small cell lung cancer.

This clonotype was seen repeatedly, ten times or more. This beta chain is off target for a library built for alpha chains, so its abundance means little. The V and J genes are TRBV6-2 or TRBV6-3 and TRBJ2-1; D is undetermined. Trimming removed 6 bases from V and 2 bases from J, with 17 bases in between. Germline V gives CDR1 MNHEY, CDR2 SVGEGT. The CDR3 has 16 amino acids. CDR3 protein: CASSLPGDLTYNEQFF. The CDR3, as DNA: TGTGCCAGCAGCCTCCCCGGCGACTTAACCTACAATGAGCAGTTCTTC.

This clonotype is medium-sized by share. This beta chain represents an off-target read in a library built for alpha chains; its size is of limited meaning. The chain employs TRBV30 and TRBJ2-4; TRBD1 matches at 11 bases. Trimming took 0 bases from V and 6 from J; bases not matched to a gene: 19. Germline V gene sequence: CDR1 GTSNPN, CDR2 SVGIG (reference sequence). This CDR3 has 20 residues. CDR3 nucleotides: TGTGCCTGGAGTGTAAAAAGCTCCGGGACAGGGGGGTTTACAAGAAACATTCAGTACTTC. Translation: CAWSVKSSGTGGFTRNIQYF.

This clonotype is medium-sized (0.01 to 0.1%) in the sample. This beta chain is an unintended read in a library built for alpha chains; its size means little. V gene TRBV5-1 combines with J gene TRBJ2-7; D is possibly TRBD1 (5 bases). V dropped 2 bases and J dropped 3 bases, with 9 bases sitting between them. In germline, CDR1 is SGHRS, CDR2 YFSETQ. The CDR3 spans 13 residues. The CDR3: CASSFSGNYEQYF. The CDR3 nucleotides are TGCGCCAGCAGCTTCTCAGGGAACTACGAGCAGTACTTC.

Sample share makes this clonotype medium-sized. This beta chain slipped into a library made for alpha chains as a stray read, so its size is not meaningful. This chain uses TRBV7-9 with TRBJ2-5; D may be TRBD2 (7 bases). This CDR3 spans 14 amino acids. From germline, CDR1 is SEHNR and CDR2 FQNEAQ (reference sequence). Trimming cost V 5 bases and J 5 bases, with 15 bases left between them. CDR3 protein: CASSPGGREETQYF. CDR3 nucleotide sequence: TGTGCCAGCAGCCCCGGGGGGCGAGAGGAGACCCAGTACTTC.

In its sample, this clonotype is medium-sized. This beta chain is an off-target read within a library intended for alpha chains, so its frequency means little. CDR3 in amino acids: CASRATGTGDHEQYF. The CDR3 DNA is TGTGCCAGCAGGGCAACCGGGACAGGGGATCACGAGCAGTACTTC. The chain links TRBV28 to TRBJ2-7; 10 bases fit TRBD1. Germline assignment: CDR1 MDHEN and CDR2 SYDVKM. V was pared by 6 bases and J by 5 bases, with 10 bases of the junction left unmatched. The CDR3 is 15 amino acids. Full variable domain (rest looked up from reference TRBV28 and TRBJ2-7): DVKVTQSSRYLVKRTGEKVFLECVQDMDHENMFWYRQDPGLGLRLIYFSYDVKMKEKGDIPEGYSVSREKKERFSLILESASTNQTSMYLCASRATGTGDHEQYFGPGTRLTVT.

This clonotype is medium-sized within its sample. The library was designed around alpha chains, so this beta chain is a stray read whose abundance carries little weight. V gene TRBV7-8 combines with J gene TRBJ1-1; TRBD1 is a possible D gene (6 bases). V shed 5 bases and J shed 3 bases, with 16 bases lying between them. This CDR3 is 15 amino acids long. Germline V lookup: CDR1 SGHVS, CDR2 FQNEAQ. The CDR3 region has the DNA TGTGCCAGCAGCCCCTCACAGGGACTCCACACTGAAGCTTTCTTT. This codes for CASSPSQGLHTEAFF.

In regard to this clonotype: Because the library targeted alpha chains, this beta chain is an off-target read whose size means little. V is TRBV10-3 and J is TRBJ2-7; 8 bases are a match to TRBD1. The CDR3 runs 13 residues. The germline gives CDR1 ENHRY, CDR2 SYGVKD. V gave up 5 bases and J gave up 4 bases; unmatched junction bases: 4. Here the CDR3 reads CAISRDRSYEQYF. CDR3 coding DNA: TGTGCCATCAGTAGGGACAGGAGTTACGAGCAGTACTTC.

Comment on this clonotype: In a library made to pick up alpha chains, this beta chain is a stray read with a size that means little. This chain links TRBV6-5 with TRBJ2-3; D gene uncertain. The CDR3 is 15 amino acids. The germline gives CDR1 MNHEY, CDR2 SVGAGI. Trimming stripped 2 bases from V and 1 base from J, with 10 bases between. CDR3 in amino acids: CASSYRAGGTDTQYF. The CDR3 DNA is TGTGCCAGCAGTTACCGAGCTGGGGGCACAGATACGCAGTATTTT.

This clonotype is large within its sample. Being off target in a library aimed at alpha chains, this beta chain has a size of little meaning. The chain has TRBV11-1 and TRBJ2-6; D may be TRBD1 (6 bases). V shed 3 bases and J shed 2 bases, with 11 bases lying between them. Germline lookup yields CDR1 SGHAT and CDR2 FQDESV (reference sequence). The CDR3 runs to 16 residues. The CDR3 loop reads CASSFKGVAGANVLTF. For the CDR3, the DNA is TGTGCCAGCAGCTTTAAGGGGGTGGCTGGGGCCAACGTCCTGACTTTC. Full variable domain (outside the CDR3, taken from reference TRBV11-1 and TRBJ2-6): EAEVAQSPRYKITEKSQAVAFWCDPISGHATLYWYRQILGQGPELLVQFQDESVVDDSQLPKDRFSAERLKGVDSTLKIQPAELGDSAMYLCASSFKGVAGANVLTFGAGSRLTVL.

This clonotype is termed large (0.1 to 1%). This beta chain is a stray sequence in a library constructed for alpha chains; its clone size is not meaningful. The chain carries TRBV7-8 and TRBJ2-7, with D uncertain. The germline V gene encodes CDR1 SGHVS and CDR2 FQNEAQ. The V end was cut by 5 bases, the J end by 7 bases, with 12 bases between. This CDR3 has 12 amino acids. Written as DNA, the CDR3 is TGTGCCAGCAGCCGACAAGTGAGGGAGCAGTACTTC. It yields the protein CASSRQVREQYF.

This clonotype was counted many times. With the library built for alpha chains, this beta chain is off target and its frequency is not meaningful. This rearrangement joins TRBV7-2 to TRBJ2-3, with D perhaps assigned TRBD1 or TRBD2 (5 bases each). The ends were cut back, 5 bases at V and 0 bases at J, with 9 bases in the middle. The germline V gene has CDR1 SGHTA and CDR2 FQGNSA. The CDR3 runs to 14 residues. The CDR3, as DNA: TGTGCCAGCAGCCGGGACGGGAGCACAGATACGCAGTATTTT. Translation: CASSRDGSTDTQYF.

This clonotype showed up just a few times. This beta chain appears as a stray read in a library generated for alpha chains; its size is not informative. V gene TRBV10-2 combines with J gene TRBJ2-3, with TRBD2 identical over 8 bases. J gave up 0 bases and V 3 bases, and 11 bases lay outside the gene matches. CDR3 length: 18 residues. The germline V gene has CDR1 WSHSY and CDR2 SAAADI. The CDR3, as DNA: TGCGCCAGCAGTGAAGGGGTCCGGGGGGGCCGTAGCACAGATACGCAGTATTTT. Its protein product is CASSEGVRGGRSTDTQYF.

Note on this clonotype: This beta chain came through as a stray read in a library set up for alpha chains, and its size says little. This chain uses TRBV7-8 with TRBJ1-5; the D gene is possibly TRBD1 (5 bases). The CDR3 totals 16 residues. V dropped 7 bases and J dropped 4 bases, with 20 bases sitting between them. Looked up from germline, CDR1 is SGHVS and CDR2 is FQNEAQ. The CDR3 is CASTTGGDLRNQPQHF. The CDR3 DNA follows: TGTGCCAGCACCACAGGCGGGGACCTGCGAAATCAGCCCCAGCATTTT.